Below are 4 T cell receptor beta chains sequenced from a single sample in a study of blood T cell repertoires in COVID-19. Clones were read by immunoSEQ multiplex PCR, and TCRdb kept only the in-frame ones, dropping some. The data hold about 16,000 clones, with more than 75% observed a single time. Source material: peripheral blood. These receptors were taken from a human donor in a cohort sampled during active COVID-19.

CDR3 in amino acids: CASSLSGQGALQETQYF. The CDR3 coding sequence is TGTGCCAGCAGCTTGTCGGGACAGGGGGCCCTACAAGAGACCCAGTACTTC. The chain carries TRBV5-4 and TRBJ2-5; 12 bases line up with TRBD1. From germline, CDR1 is SGHNT and CDR2 YYREEE (reference sequence). Trimming took 1 base from V and 2 from J; bases not matched to a gene: 6. The CDR3 is 17 amino acids.

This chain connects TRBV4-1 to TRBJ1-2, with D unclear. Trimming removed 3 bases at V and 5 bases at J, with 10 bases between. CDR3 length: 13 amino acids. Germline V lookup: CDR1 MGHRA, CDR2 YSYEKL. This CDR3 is CASSHSNGYGYTF. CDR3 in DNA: TGCGCCAGCAGCCACTCGAACGGGTATGGCTACACCTTC.

CDR3 region: CAWSSRGVQGEYGYTF. CDR3 sequence (DNA): TGTGCCTGGAGTAGTCGGGGGGTTCAGGGTGAGTATGGCTACACCTTC. The V gene is TRBV30, the J gene TRBJ1-2, with D possibly TRBD1 on 5 matching bases. Trimming shortened V by 2 bases and J by 5 bases, and 21 bases separated the two germline ends. The CDR3 contains 16 residues. Looked up from germline, CDR1 is GTSNPN and CDR2 is SVGIG (reference sequence).

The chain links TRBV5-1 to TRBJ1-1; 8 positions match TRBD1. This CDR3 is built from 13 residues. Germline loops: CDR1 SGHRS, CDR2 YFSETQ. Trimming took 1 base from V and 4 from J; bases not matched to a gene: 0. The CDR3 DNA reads TGCGCCAGCAGCTTGACAGGGGGCACTGAAGCTTTCTTT. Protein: CASSLTGGTEAFF. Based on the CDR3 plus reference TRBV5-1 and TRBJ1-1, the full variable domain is KAGVTQTPRYLIKTRGQQVTLSCSPISGHRSVSWYQQTPGQGLQFLFEYFSETQRNKGNFPGRFSGRQFSNSRSEMNVSTLELGDSALYLCASSLTGGTEAFFGQGTRLTVV.